These T cell receptor beta chains were read from a single sample in a study of blood T cell repertoires in COVID-19. Profiling relied on immunoSEQ multiplex PCR, and the TCRdb table lists in-frame clones only, not all of them. The profile shows tens of thousands of clones, 88% of them singletons. The source material was peripheral blood. These receptors originate from a man aged 55 to 70 with acute or convalescent COVID-19. The CDR3 runs from the conserved cysteine through the conserved F or W. Fields, in order: V gene, D gene, clone size, J gene, CDR3 DNA, CDR3 protein. The D gene is left open where the match is weak. Rows may omit the clone size; those that give it use once, few, many or a size class.

>TRBV28|NA|once|TRBJ1-5
TGTGCCAGCAGTTTGATGGGAGGCGGCAATCAGCCCCAGCATTTT
CASSLMGGGNQPQHF
>TRBV18|TRBD1|NA|TRBJ1-4
TGTGCCAGCTCACCCGGGACAGCTGCGAATGAAAAACTGTTTTTT
CASSPGTAANEKLFF
>TRBV4-1|TRBD2|NA|TRBJ2-5
TGCGCCAGCAGCCCAGATCTAGCGGGAGGCGGGGGGTCGGAGACCCAGTACTTC
CASSPDLAGGGGSETQYF
>TRBV2|TRBD2|NA|TRBJ2-1
TGTGCCCGCACGGGGGTCTGGACTAGCGGGAGTGGTGAGCAGTTCTTC
CARTGVWTSGSGEQFF
>TRBV1|NA|NA|TRBJ1-1
TGCACCAGCAGCCAAACAGGCCTGCGGACTGAAGCTTTCTTT
CTSSQTGLRTEAFF
>TRBV6-5|NA|NA|TRBJ2-2
TGTGCCAGCAGTTACTCGGGGGGGCAGTACGGGGAGCTGTTTTTT
CASSYSGGQYGELFF
>TRBV19|NA|NA|TRBJ1-5
TGTGCCAGTAATACCCGGGGTGCGCAGCCCCAGCATTTT
CASNTRGAQPQHF
>TRBV19|NA|once|TRBJ1-1
TGTGCCAGTAGACGGGGGACTGAAGCTTTCTTT
CASRRGTEAFF
>TRBV5-4|TRBD1|once|TRBJ2-7
TGTGCCAGCAGCGAAGCGACAGGGTACGAGCAGTACTTC
CASSEATGYEQYF
>TRBV7-9|NA|NA|TRBJ1-3
TGTGCCGGGGGGGCAGCTGGAAACACCATATATTTT
CAGGAAGNTIYF
>TRBV11-1|TRBD1|NA|TRBJ1-4
TGTGCCAGCAGCTTTACAGGGGGCGACAATGAAAAACTGTTTTTT
CASSFTGGDNEKLFF
>TRBV6-5|NA|NA|TRBJ2-7
TGTGCCAGCAGTTACGGGACTGAGCAGTACTTC
CASSYGTEQYF
>TRBV28|NA|few|TRBJ1-6
TGTGCCAGCAGAATGGCACGGGGGGCCAATTCACCCCTCCACTTT
CASRMARGANSPLHF
>TRBV29-1|NA|NA|TRBJ1-4
TGCAGCGTGTGGGGGGTGTTCGGGGAGGAAAAACTGTTTTTT
CSVWGVFGEEKLFF
>TRBV27|NA|NA|TRBJ2-7
TGTGCCAGCAGTTTACAGGGCTTCGAGCAGTACTTC
CASSLQGFEQYF
>TRBV6-6|NA|once|TRBJ2-5
TGTGCCAGCACTAACAGGGTTGGGGAGACCCAGTACTTC
CASTNRVGETQYF
>TRBV19|TRBD2|NA|TRBJ2-5
TGTGCCAGCCGGGGGGGAGGCGGTGGAGAGACCCAGTACTTC
CASRGGGGGETQYF
>TRBV5-1|NA|NA|TRBJ2-2
TGCGCCAGCAGCTCCGTAGCAGCTAACACCGGGGAGCTGTTTTTT
CASSSVAANTGELFF
>TRBV5-1|TRBD1|NA|TRBJ1-4
TGCGCCAGCAGCTTGGTGAGGGGGCTAAATGAAAAACTGTTTTTT
CASSLVRGLNEKLFF
>TRBV7-9|NA|once|TRBJ1-5
TGTGCCAGCAGCCCTTATTCTGAGAATCAGCCCCAGCATTTT
CASSPYSENQPQHF
>TRBV5-4|TRBD1|NA|TRBJ2-7
TGTGCCAGCAGCCTGGACAGGGTGGGCGAGCAGTACTTC
CASSLDRVGEQYF
>TRBV7-2|NA|once|TRBJ1-5
TGTGCCAGCAGCTCCACCGACAGGTTACAGCCCCAGCATTTT
CASSSTDRLQPQHF
>TRBV15|NA|NA|TRBJ2-3
TGTGCCACCAGCAGACCCACTACGGAGGGGACCTACACAGATACGCAGTATTTT
CATSRPTTEGTYTDTQYF
>TRBV10-1|NA|NA|TRBJ1-1
TGCGCCAGCAGTGAGTCGAGCGGCCCGGCTTTCTTT
CASSESSGPAFF
>TRBV3-1/TRBV3-2|TRBD2|NA|TRBJ2-1
TGTGCCAGCAGCTTCGGACTAGCGGGAGATCCTGAGTTCTTC
CASSFGLAGDPEFF
>TRBV18|NA|once|TRBJ2-7
TGTGCCAGCTCACCCCCGGGACAACTATACGAGCAGTACTTC
CASSPPGQLYEQYF
>TRBV6-5|TRBD2|few|TRBJ2-7
TGTGCCAGCAGCCGGGAGCGGGACCGTTCCTACGAGCAGTACTTC
CASSRERDRSYEQYF
>TRBV28|TRBD1|NA|TRBJ2-7
TGTGCCAGCAGTCCCCGCCGGGACAGGGACTACGAGCAGTACTTC
CASSPRRDRDYEQYF